This note documents a single T cell receptor beta chain sequence. The antigen is undetermined. The data derive from a study of CD8 T cells in ankylosing spondylitis. TCRdb re-called the 5' RACE reads through MiXCR, storing one row per CDR3 protein. The sample consists of approximately 520,000 distinct CDR3 sequences, over 4% of them appearing once. The CDR3 spans 17 residues. V was cut by 5 bases and J by 0 bases, with 17 bases left in between. In germline, CDR1 is MGHDK, CDR2 SYGVNS. The study's findings and limits: Clones tied to disease were said to be significantly enriched in matched ankylosing spondylitis synovial fluid. Disease-associated clonotypes exhibited CD8+ identity and were relatively infrequent in peripheral blood. A motif of 7 to 9 highly homologous TCR beta variants was seen as apparently characteristic of ankylosing spondylitis blood.

This clonotype was obtained from a male donor with ankylosing spondylitis. Sequencing input: blood, either unsorted or a sorted T cell fraction (not recorded which). This chain uses TRBV25-1 with TRBJ1-3, with D tentatively TRBD1 (6 bases). The DNA for the CDR3 is TGTGCCAGCAGTCCCCGGACAGCCATGAGCTCTGGAAACACCATATATTTT. Residues: CASSPRTAMSSGNTIYF.